One and the same sample provided the 12 T cell receptor beta chains below, sequenced in a study of blood T cell repertoires in COVID-19. Repertoires were generated with immunoSEQ multiplex PCR, while TCRdb's copy carries only in-frame clones and drops some. The data contain approximately 220,000 clones, over 70% of them singletons. The sequenced sample consisted of peripheral blood. The receptors were gathered from a woman older than 75 with acute or convalescent COVID-19.

This chain links TRBV18 with TRBJ2-5; a weak D match, TRBD2 (5 bases). Germline loops: CDR1 KGHSH, CDR2 LQKENI. V lost 3 bases to trimming and J lost 2 bases, with 13 bases between them. The CDR3 sequence is 15 residues long. CDR3 residues: CASSPRGNSQETQYF. The CDR3 region has the DNA TGTGCCAGCTCACCCAGAGGGAACTCGCAAGAGACCCAGTACTTC.

This chain links TRBV28 with TRBJ2-7, with TRBD1 identical over 9 bases. V lost 3 bases, J lost 5 bases, and 8 bases stayed unmatched. This CDR3 is built from 15 residues. CDR1 and CDR2 from the germline V gene are MDHEN and SYDVKM. The CDR3 loop reads CASSFPGDRVNEQYF. In DNA, the CDR3 is TGTGCCAGCAGTTTCCCTGGGGACAGGGTAAACGAGCAGTACTTC.

V is TRBV15 and J is TRBJ1-4; 7 bases agree with TRBD1. The CDR3 is made up of 15 amino acids. V gave up 1 base and J gave up 3 bases; unmatched junction bases: 2. Germline CDR1 reads LNHNV; CDR2 reads YYDKDF (reference sequence). This CDR3 is CATSRARGSNEKLFF. The CDR3 bases are TGTGCCACCAGCAGAGCCAGGGGGTCTAATGAAAAACTGTTTTTT.

The chain joins TRBV3-1 (or the pseudogene TRBV3-2) to TRBJ1-6, with 9 bases matching TRBD1. CDR1 is LGHDT, CDR2 YNNKEL, per germline (reference sequence). The CDR3 runs 15 residues. J was trimmed by 7 bases and V by 2 bases; bases with no gene match: 3. The chain's CDR3 is CASSQYRGQNSPLHF. The CDR3 DNA is TGTGCCAGCAGCCAATACAGGGGGCAGAATTCACCCCTCCACTTT.

The chain joins TRBV5-1 to TRBJ2-5; D might be TRBD1 (6 bases). In germline, CDR1 is SGHRS, CDR2 YFSETQ. Trimming shortened V by 3 bases and J by 1 base, and 10 bases separated the two germline ends. This CDR3 region has 14 residues. The DNA of the CDR3 is TGCGCCAGCAGCTCAGGACAGACCCAAGAGACCCAGTACTTC. It encodes CASSSGQTQETQYF.

The chain employs TRBV7-9 and TRBJ1-5; D perhaps matches TRBD1 (5 bases). The V and J ends lost 1 base and 4 bases respectively, with 8 bases between them. The germline gives CDR1 SEHNR, CDR2 FQNEAQ (reference sequence). The CDR3 spans 14 residues. DNA for the CDR3: TGTGCCAGCAGCTTAGGACAGAATAATCAGCCCCAGCATTTT. This translates into CASSLGQNNQPQHF.

As concerns this clone: Different DNA sequences within this sample yield the same CDR3. The rearrangement joins TRBV5-1 to TRBJ1-1, with TRBD1 identical over 7 bases. Germline assignment: CDR1 SGHRS and CDR2 YFSETQ. There are 14 residues in the CDR3. V lost 4 bases and J lost 2; bases outside the gene matches: 5. Here the CDR3 reads CASSLRQGNTEAFF. The CDR3 DNA sequence: TGCGCCAGCAGCCTGAGACAGGGAAACACTGAAGCTTTCTTT. The complete variable domain, with remaining parts taken from reference TRBV5-1 and TRBJ1-1, reads KAGVTQTPRYLIKTRGQQVTLSCSPISGHRSVSWYQQTPGQGLQFLFEYFSETQRNKGNFPGRFSGRQFSNSRSEMNVSTLELGDSALYLCASSLRQGNTEAFFGQGTRLTVV.

This rearrangement joins TRBV28 to TRBJ1-5; D not certain. V dropped 4 bases and J dropped 7 bases, with 11 bases sitting between them. Germline-derived CDR1 and CDR2 are MDHEN and SYDVKM. The CDR3 totals 13 residues. This chain's CDR3 is CASSSGSGQPQHF. CDR3 DNA: TGTGCCAGCAGTTCGGGATCCGGGCAGCCCCAGCATTTT.

CDR3 residues: CATSRARRVEQFF. In DNA, the CDR3 is TGTGCCACCAGCAGAGCCCGGAGAGTAGAGCAGTTCTTC. This chain connects TRBV15 to TRBJ2-1; D is uncertain. Trimming removed 1 base at V and 10 bases at J, with 11 bases between. Per the germline V gene, CDR1 is LNHNV and CDR2 is YYDKDF (reference sequence). The length of the CDR3 is 13 residues.

The gene calls are TRBV9 and TRBJ1-4; 8 bases map to TRBD1. Looked up from germline, CDR1 is SGDLS and CDR2 is YYNGEE. With V trimmed by 3 bases and J by 8 bases, 9 bases remained unmatched. The CDR3 is made up of 15 amino acids. CDR3 in amino acids: CASSATGTGWEKLFF. The CDR3 DNA is TGTGCCAGCAGCGCAACCGGGACAGGTTGGGAAAAACTGTTTTTT.

J is TRBJ1-3 and V is TRBV19, with D maybe TRBD1 (6 bases). V was pared by 7 bases and J by 3 bases, with 19 bases between. There are 16 residues in the CDR3. In germline, CDR1 is LNHDA, CDR2 SQIVND (reference sequence). The DNA of the CDR3 is TGTGCCAGTAAATTTGGGGACATTTCTTTTGGAAACACCATATATTTT. It specifies CASKFGDISFGNTIYF.

The rearrangement links TRBV19 to TRBJ2-3, with 10 bases fitting TRBD1. The germline V gene encodes CDR1 LNHDA and CDR2 SQIVND (reference sequence). This CDR3 is 14 amino acids long. J lost 7 bases, V lost 3 bases, and 4 bases had no gene match. The CDR3 DNA reads as TGTGCCAGTAGTATGGGGACAGGGGTAAATACGCAGTATTTT. It is translated as CASSMGTGVNTQYF.